The 29 T cell receptor beta chains below all came from one sample that was sequenced in a study of T cells expressing NK-cell markers. Each CDR3 protein gets one entry in TCRdb, which reprocessed the 5' RACE reads and gives no DNA. The table for this sample gives 120,000 to 150,000 distinct CDR3 sequences. The source material was blood T cells: a sorted CD56 or NKG2C T cell subset, CD4+ or CD8+ T cells, or bulk PBMC T cells (not recorded which). All receptors come from a man aged 18-30 years in good health.

This sequence joins TRBV27 and TRBJ2-5; as DNA is missing, the TRBD2 call by TCRdb cannot be tested. CDR1 and CDR2 (germline): MNHEY, SMNVEV (reference sequence). The CDR3 spans 16 residues. Here the CDR3 reads CASSSIAGVNGETQYF.

This chain connects TRBV28 to TRBJ2-1; TCRdb's assignment of TRBD1 cannot be checked, as there is no DNA. Germline CDR1 reads MDHEN; CDR2 reads SYDVKM. The CDR3 is 16 amino acids. The CDR3 spells CASSSPAAGGCSEQFF.

This rearrangement joins TRBV7-2 to TRBJ2-2; TCRdb proposes TRBD1, but this gene call is untestable without DNA. The CDR3 loop spans 17 amino acids. Germline CDR1 and CDR2: SGHTA and FQGNSA. Here the CDR3 reads CASSLRPLTGLGGELFF.

This chain joins TRBV12-3 or TRBV12-4 and TRBJ1-4; TCRdb selects TRBD1, and the lack of DNA leaves this call unchecked. The CDR3 consists of 15 residues. The CDR3: CASSPSDRGAEKLFF.

This chain uses TRBV6-5 with TRBJ2-3; with no DNA, the TCRdb D assignment of TRBD1 cannot be verified. Germline V CDR1 and CDR2: MNHEY, SVGAGI. The CDR3 spans 15 residues. CDR3 loop: CASSYGGPNTDTQYF.

The gene calls are TRBV12-3 or TRBV12-4 and TRBJ2-3; as DNA is missing, the TRBD1 call by TCRdb cannot be tested. This CDR3 spans 16 amino acids. The CDR3 protein is CASSFFDRASTDTQYF.

This sequence joins TRBV9 and TRBJ1-2; TCRdb's D call of TRBD1 is untestable without DNA. Germline V CDR1 and CDR2: SGDLS, YYNGEE. CDR3 length: 15 amino acids. The CDR3 protein is CASSQTGTGNYGYTF.

The J gene is TRBJ2-5, the V gene TRBV11-2. Germline values: CDR1 SGHAT, CDR2 FQNNGV. This CDR3 spans 14 amino acids. CDR3 sequence reads: CASSLAGMQETQYF.

The rearrangement links TRBV7-9 to TRBJ2-3; the D call from TCRdb, TRBD1, cannot be confirmed without DNA. The germline V gene has CDR1 SEHNR and CDR2 FQNEAQ (reference sequence). The CDR3 covers 17 residues. The CDR3 reads CASSFSGTGFYTDTQYF.

CDR3 protein: CASSPPVQGVSYEQYF. The chain is built from TRBV18 and TRBJ2-7. This CDR3 has 16 amino acids. CDR1 and CDR2 (germline): KGHSH, LQKENI.

V is TRBV4-1 and J is TRBJ2-3; TCRdb picks TRBD2, but there is no DNA to check that call. There are 17 residues in the CDR3. Looked up from germline, CDR1 is MGHRA and CDR2 is YSYEKL. CDR3 protein: CASSQQGDAGLVDTQYF.

The chain couples TRBV3-1 to TRBJ2-3; checking the TCRdb D call of TRBD2 is not possible without DNA. CDR1 and CDR2 from the germline V gene are LGHDT and YNNKEL (reference sequence). The CDR3 sequence is 15 residues long. Here the CDR3 reads CASSQVGLLTDTQYF.

V gene TRBV19 combines with J gene TRBJ2-2. From germline, CDR1 is LNHDA and CDR2 SQIVND (reference sequence). The CDR3 is made up of 12 amino acids. The CDR3 loop is CASRANTGELFF.

The chain recombines TRBV10-2 with TRBJ2-1; TCRdb outputs TRBD2, but without DNA this stays unchecked. The CDR3 extends over 15 amino acids. The germline CDR1 and CDR2 sequences are WSHSY and SAAADI. The CDR3 region is CASRISGSLVNEQFF.

This chain joins TRBV11-2 and TRBJ2-3; without DNA, the TCRdb call of TRBD1 cannot be checked. This CDR3 has 15 amino acids. The germline CDR1 and CDR2 sequences are SGHAT and FQNNGV. CDR3 protein: CASSPTRVRTDTQYF.

The chain is built from TRBV4-3 and TRBJ2-1; absent DNA, TCRdb's TRBD2 call cannot be checked. Germline V gene lookup returns CDR1 LGHNA and CDR2 YSLEER. This CDR3 is built from 17 residues. The CDR3 spells CASSQEGSGQNDNEQFF.

The chain uses TRBV29-1 and TRBJ1-1. Per the germline V gene, CDR1 is SQVTM and CDR2 is ANQGSEA. This CDR3 region has 17 residues. CDR3 residues: CSVEGILGENMNTEAFF.

V usage is TRBV28 and J usage is TRBJ2-7; TCRdb lists TRBD2, though no DNA is available to test this call. The CDR3 runs to 13 residues. CDR1 is MDHEN and CDR2 is SYDVKM in the germline V gene. This CDR3 is CASTGLNLYEQYF.

The J gene is TRBJ2-7, the V gene TRBV3-1; the D call from TCRdb, TRBD2, cannot be confirmed without DNA. The CDR3 runs to 17 residues. The germline gives CDR1 LGHDT, CDR2 YNNKEL (reference sequence). The CDR3 loop reads CASSQDGRAGAAYEQYF.

This rearrangement joins TRBV7-9 to TRBJ2-7; the D call from TCRdb, TRBD1, cannot be confirmed without DNA. Germline V CDR1 and CDR2: SEHNR, FQNEAQ (reference sequence). The CDR3 contains 17 residues. CDR3 sequence reads: CASSLAPGTDATYEQYF.

The chain joins TRBV12-3 or TRBV12-4 to TRBJ1-1; TCRdb returns TRBD1, unconfirmable since there is no DNA. CDR3 size: 11 residues. CDR3 region: CASSLPGGAFF.

The rearrangement links TRBV18 to TRBJ2-5. Germline V gives CDR1 KGHSH, CDR2 LQKENI. The CDR3 has 15 amino acids. CDR3: CASSPPGGNQETQYF.

The chain has TRBV20-1 and TRBJ1-5; TCRdb designates TRBD1, a call that cannot be tested without DNA. Germline V gene lookup returns CDR1 DFQATT and CDR2 SNEGSKA (reference sequence). The CDR3 has 15 amino acids. CDR3 sequence reads: CSAIPRTANNQPQHF.

The V and J genes are TRBV12-3 or TRBV12-4 and TRBJ2-5; TCRdb's assignment of TRBD1 cannot be checked, as there is no DNA. The length of the CDR3 is 14 residues. The CDR3 sequence is CASSFGTLGETQYF.

The rearrangement links TRBV12-3 or TRBV12-4 to TRBJ2-3; TCRdb lists TRBD1, though no DNA is available to test this call. The CDR3 totals 14 residues. The chain's CDR3 is CASSHRPNTDTQYF.

The chain uses TRBV15 and TRBJ2-1. The CDR3 is 15 amino acids. CDR1 and CDR2 (germline): LNHNV, YYDKDF (reference sequence). CDR3 region: CATVEAGAAYNEQFF. The full variable domain, completed using reference TRBV15 and TRBJ2-1, is DAMVIQNPRYQVTQFGKPVTLSCSQTLNHNVMYWYQQKSSQAPKLLFHYYDKDFNNEADTPDNFQSRRPNTSFCFLDIRSPGLGDTAMYLCATVEAGAAYNEQFFGPGTRLTVL.

V usage is TRBV6-2 or TRBV6-3 and J usage is TRBJ2-7. From germline, CDR1 is MNHEY and CDR2 SVGEGT. This CDR3 is 14 amino acids long. CDR3: CASSYSSEADEQYF.

This chain uses TRBV30 with TRBJ1-1; TCRdb lists TRBD1, though no DNA is available to test this call. The CDR3 runs to 11 residues. CDR1 and CDR2 from the germline V gene are GTSNPN and SVGIG (reference sequence). The CDR3 reads CAWSREIEAFF.

The rearrangement links TRBV19 to TRBJ2-1; TCRdb's D call of TRBD2 is untestable without DNA. Germline-derived CDR1 and CDR2 are LNHDA and SQIVND (reference sequence). The CDR3 is 13 amino acids. Here the CDR3 reads CASGLGNYNEQFF.